This section outlines one T cell receptor (beta chain) sequence together with its context. This sample was included in a study of blood T cell repertoires in COVID-19. Libraries were prepared by immunoSEQ multiplex PCR; TCRdb keeps only in-frame clonotypes and omits some of them. The sample has 200,000 to 250,000 clones, about nine tenths seen once. The CDR3 runs 15 residues. Germline V gene data show CDR1 as MNHEY and CDR2 as SVGAGI. V lost 2 bases to trimming and J lost 6 bases, with 13 bases between them. The J gene is TRBJ2-2, the V gene TRBV6-5; tentatively, D is TRBD1 (5 bases). The sequenced sample was PBMCs or T cells enriched from blood (not recorded which). The TCR originated in a man younger than 40 in a cohort exposed to, infected with or recovered from COVID-19 (not recorded which). In DNA form, the CDR3 reads TGTGCCAGCAGTTACAGGACCTTAGGGGCCGGGGAGCTGTTTTTT. Protein: CASSYRTLGAGELFF.